This T cell receptor beta chain was recorded in a study of graft-versus-host responses after intestinal transplantation. The wider study: Induction using anti-thymocyte globulin, followed by tacrolimus and steroids for approximately three years, was given to all recipients. Study-wide results and limits: Graft-versus-host to host-versus-graft clonal ratios in allografts were high in patients with graft-donor T cell macrochimerism. Recipient marrow showed GvH clones, some seen first in ileum or blood.

There are 18 residues in the CDR3. In germline, CDR1 is LNHNV, CDR2 YYDKDF (reference sequence). Trimming removed 0 bases from V and 0 bases from J, with 16 bases in between. Clones were read by immunoSEQ multiplex PCR, and TCRdb kept only the in-frame ones, dropping some. The repertoire holds tens of thousands of clones, with approximately 93% as singletons. About this clone: Its antigen remains unknown. The sample contains more than one DNA sequence encoding this CDR3.

The gene calls are TRBV15 and TRBJ2-3; unclear D gene. The TCR was taken from a human donor who received an intestinal transplant. The input for sequencing was unstimulated CD8+ T cells sorted from spleen or lymph node cells, taken before intestinal transplant. CDR3 region: CATSREPPRTLSTDTQYF. In DNA form, the CDR3 reads TGTGCCACCAGCAGAGAGCCGCCTAGGACGCTGAGCACAGATACGCAGTATTTT.